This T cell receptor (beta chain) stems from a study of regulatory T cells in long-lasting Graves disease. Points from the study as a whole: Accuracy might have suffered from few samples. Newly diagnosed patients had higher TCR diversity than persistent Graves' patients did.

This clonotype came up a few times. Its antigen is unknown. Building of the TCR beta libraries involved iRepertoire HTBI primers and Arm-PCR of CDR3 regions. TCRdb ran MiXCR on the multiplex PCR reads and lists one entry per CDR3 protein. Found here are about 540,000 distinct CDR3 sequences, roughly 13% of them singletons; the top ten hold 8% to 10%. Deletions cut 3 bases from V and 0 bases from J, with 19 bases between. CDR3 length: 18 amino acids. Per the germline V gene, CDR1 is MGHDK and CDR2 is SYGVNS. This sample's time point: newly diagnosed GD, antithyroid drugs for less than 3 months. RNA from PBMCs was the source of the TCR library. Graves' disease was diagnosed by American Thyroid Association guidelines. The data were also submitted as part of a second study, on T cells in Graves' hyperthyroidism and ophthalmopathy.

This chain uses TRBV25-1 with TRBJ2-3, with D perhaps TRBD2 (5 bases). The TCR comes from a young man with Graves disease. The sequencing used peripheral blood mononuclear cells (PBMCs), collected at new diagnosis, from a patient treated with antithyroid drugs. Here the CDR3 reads CASSDKLGPTSSTDTQYF. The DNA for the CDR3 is TGTGCCAGCAGTGACAAACTAGGCCCGACTTCTAGCACAGATACGCAGTATTTT.